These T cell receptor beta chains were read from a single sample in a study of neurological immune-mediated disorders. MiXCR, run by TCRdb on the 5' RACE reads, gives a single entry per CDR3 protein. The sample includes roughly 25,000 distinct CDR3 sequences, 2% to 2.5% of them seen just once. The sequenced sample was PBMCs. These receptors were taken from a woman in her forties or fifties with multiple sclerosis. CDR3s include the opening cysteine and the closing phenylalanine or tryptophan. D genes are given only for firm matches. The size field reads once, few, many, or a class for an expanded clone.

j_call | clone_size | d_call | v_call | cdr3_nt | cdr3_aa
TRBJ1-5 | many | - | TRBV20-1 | TGCAGTGCCGGGGGGGGGTTTGGGCCCCAGCATTTT | CSAGGGFGPQHF
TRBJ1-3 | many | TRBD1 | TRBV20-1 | TGCAGTGCCAGGCTGCTAAGGACAGGGATTGGAAACACCATATATTTT | CSARLLRTGIGNTIYF
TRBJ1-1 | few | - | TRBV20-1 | TGCAGTGGATCGGTAGGGGCGGGGGACACTGAAGCTTTCTTT | CSGSVGAGDTEAFF
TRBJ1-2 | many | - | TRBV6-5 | TGTGCCAGCAGTTACTCGGCCCCTTTAGGCTACACCTTC | CASSYSAPLGYTF
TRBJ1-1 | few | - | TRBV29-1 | TGCAGCGTAACATTGAACACTGAAGCTTTCTTT | CSVTLNTEAFF
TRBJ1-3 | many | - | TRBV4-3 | TGCGCCAGCAGCCAACAGGGGTGGGGAAACACCATATATTTT | CASSQQGWGNTIYF
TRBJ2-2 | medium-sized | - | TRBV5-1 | TGCGCCAGCAGCCCCCACGGCGCCGGGGAGCTGTTTTTT | CASSPHGAGELFF
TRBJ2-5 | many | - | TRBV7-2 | TGTGCCAGCAGCTTTGCAAGGGGGGGCCAAGGGACCCAGTACTTC | CASSFARGGQGTQYF
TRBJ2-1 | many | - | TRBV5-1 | TGCGCCAGCAGCGAAGGGGACCTCTCCTACAATGAGCAGTTCTTC | CASSEGDLSYNEQFF
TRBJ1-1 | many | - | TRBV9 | TGTGCCAGCAGTCACAGGGACACTGAAGCTTTCTTT | CASSHRDTEAFF
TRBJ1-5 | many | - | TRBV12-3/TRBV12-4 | TGTGCCAGCAGTCACGGGGTATATAGCAATCAGCCCCAGAATTTT | CASSHGVYSNQPQNF
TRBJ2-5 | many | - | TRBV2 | TGTGCCAGCAGTGAGAGTGAACAAGAGACCCAGTACTTC | CASSESEQETQYF
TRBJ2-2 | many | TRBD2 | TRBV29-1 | TGCAGCGTCCTGACTAGCGCTAACACCGGGGAGCTGTTTTTT | CSVLTSANTGELFF
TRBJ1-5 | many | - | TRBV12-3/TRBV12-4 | TGTGCCAGCAGACAGGGACACTTGGGTCAGCCCCAGCATTTT | CASRQGHLGQPQHF
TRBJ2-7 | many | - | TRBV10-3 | TGTGCCATCAGTGACTCCGGCTGGCAGGGAGGCTACGAGCAGTACTTC | CAISDSGWQGGYEQYF